This passage covers 20 T cell receptor beta chains from one sample sequenced in a study of blood T cell repertoires in COVID-19. Only in-frame clones appear in the TCRdb table, and some are missing; sequencing was by immunoSEQ multiplex PCR. The table lists 110,000 to 150,000 clones, over 70% of them singletons, with over 8.5% in the top ten. Sequenced input: peripheral blood. The receptors derive from a man in his forties or fifties with active or convalescent COVID-19.

The gene calls are TRBV7-9 and TRBJ2-1; D not resolved. Trimming stripped 1 base from V and 3 bases from J, with 10 bases between. CDR3 length: 15 residues. Germline assignment: CDR1 SEHNR and CDR2 FQNEAQ (reference sequence). CDR3 residues: CASSLGQNLYNEQFF. The DNA for the CDR3 is TGTGCCAGCAGCTTAGGGCAGAACCTCTACAATGAGCAGTTCTTC.

The count of this clone is one. The chain couples TRBV6-6 to TRBJ1-6; 9 nucleotides agree with TRBD1. Germline-derived CDR1 and CDR2 are MNHNY and SVGAGI (reference sequence). The CDR3 has 14 amino acids. Unmatched junction bases numbered 0, after V lost 2 bases and J lost 7 bases. CDR3 loop: CASSYGTGNSPLHF. The CDR3 nucleotides are TGTGCCAGCAGTTACGGGACAGGGAATTCACCCCTCCACTTT.

This clone has only a few counts. The chain carries TRBV28 and TRBJ2-1; D is perhaps TRBD2 (5 bases). Trimming removed 4 bases at V and 4 bases at J, with 17 bases between. The CDR3 contains 16 residues. In germline, CDR1 is MDHEN, CDR2 SYDVKM. The CDR3 sequence: CASSSLYGGTYNEQFF. The CDR3 DNA sequence: TGTGCCAGCAGTTCTCTCTACGGAGGTACATACAATGAGCAGTTCTTC.

The rearrangement uses TRBV19 and TRBJ2-1; 15 bases are shared with TRBD2. Germline V CDR1 and CDR2: LNHDA, SQIVND (reference sequence). Trimming took 1 base from V and 7 from J; bases not matched to a gene: 14. CDR3 length: 20 residues. Here the CDR3 reads CASSIVFEVGLAGGRNEQFF. The CDR3 nucleotides are TGTGCCAGTAGTATAGTTTTTGAGGTGGGACTAGCGGGAGGTAGGAATGAGCAGTTCTTC. The complete variable domain, with remaining parts taken from reference TRBV19 and TRBJ2-1, reads DGGITQSPKYLFRKEGQNVTLSCEQNLNHDAMYWYRQDPGQGLRLIYYSQIVNDFQKGDIAEGYSVSREKKESFPLTVTSAQKNPTAFYLCASSIVFEVGLAGGRNEQFFGPGTRLTVL.

The chain is built from TRBV6-6 and TRBJ1-1; 9 positions match TRBD1. V lost 5 bases to trimming and J lost 1 base; unmatched junction nucleotides: 5. Germline CDR1 is MNHNY and CDR2 is SVGAGI (reference sequence). The CDR3 length is 15 residues. CDR3 sequence: CASSPPGQGNTEAFF. For the CDR3, the DNA is TGTGCCAGCAGTCCCCCGGGACAGGGGAACACTGAAGCTTTCTTT.

V is TRBV23-1 and J is TRBJ2-3; 8 positions agree with TRBD2. TRBV23-1 carries the ORF label, with uncertain function. The CDR3 has 22 amino acids. V shed 0 bases and J 1 base; nucleotides not matched to a gene: 21. The CDR3 protein is CASSQSVALRASGPRGTDTQYF. As DNA, the CDR3 is TGCGCCAGCAGTCAATCTGTCGCCCTCAGGGCTAGCGGGCCCCGTGGCACAGATACGCAGTATTTT.

The rearrangement links TRBV28 to TRBJ2-7; TRBD2 matches 12 bases. CDR3 length equals 16 residues. From germline, CDR1 is MDHEN and CDR2 SYDVKM. V was pared by 5 bases and J by 1 base, with 6 bases of the junction left unmatched. CDR3 DNA: TGTGCCAGCAGTCTGCCCCTAGCGGGAGGGTCCTACGAGCAGTACTTC. Its protein is CASSLPLAGGSYEQYF. Combining the CDR3 with reference TRBV28 and TRBJ2-7 gives the whole variable domain DVKVTQSSRYLVKRTGEKVFLECVQDMDHENMFWYRQDPGLGLRLIYFSYDVKMKEKGDIPEGYSVSREKKERFSLILESASTNQTSMYLCASSLPLAGGSYEQYFGPGTRLTVT.

This sequence joins TRBV6-4 and TRBJ1-3, with D possibly being TRBD1 (6 bases). CDR3 length: 16 residues. V dropped 7 bases and J dropped 2 bases, with 18 bases sitting between them. CDR1 and CDR2 from the germline V gene are MRHNA and SNTAGT. The CDR3 bases are TGTGCCAGCATCTGGACTGACAGGCCGGCTGGAAACACCATATATTTT. Translated: CASIWTDRPAGNTIYF.

This chain links TRBV19 with TRBJ1-6; 8 bases are a match to TRBD1. The CDR3 sequence is 16 residues long. The V gene end was trimmed by 6 bases and the J gene end by 4 bases; junction bases not matched to a gene: 8. Germline values: CDR1 LNHDA, CDR2 SQIVND (reference sequence). The chain's CDR3 is CASRPQGAGYNSPLHF. The CDR3 DNA follows: TGTGCCAGTAGACCGCAGGGGGCGGGTTATAATTCACCCCTCCACTTT.

This clone has only a few counts. The V gene is TRBV7-3, the J gene TRBJ2-7; the D gene is possibly TRBD1 (6 bases). This CDR3 is built from 13 residues. CDR1 is SGHTA and CDR2 is FQGTGA in the germline V gene. V lost 3 bases, J lost 3 bases, and 9 bases lay in between. The CDR3, as DNA: TGTGCCAGCAGCTTTGGGGGCGGCTACGAGCAGTACTTC. Its translation is CASSFGGGYEQYF.

This clone appeared a few times. The chain links TRBV24-1 to TRBJ2-2, with 9 bases lining up with TRBD1. Germline CDR1 KGHDR, CDR2 SFDVKD. This CDR3 has 20 residues. J lost 3 bases, V lost 1 base, and 14 bases had no gene match. Here the CDR3 reads CATSDFAGTGMVEHTGELFF. CDR3 DNA: TGTGCCACCAGTGATTTTGCCGGGACAGGGATGGTCGAGCACACCGGGGAGCTGTTTTTT.

The chain couples TRBV11-2 to TRBJ2-1; D is possibly TRBD2 (6 bases). The V end was cut by 3 bases, the J end by 0 bases, with 12 bases between. Germline CDR1 is SGHAT and CDR2 is FQNNGV. The CDR3 runs to 16 residues. CDR3 residues: CASSFWRESSYNEQFF. The CDR3 DNA reads as TGTGCCAGCAGCTTTTGGCGGGAAAGCTCCTACAATGAGCAGTTCTTC.

This chain links TRBV28 with TRBJ2-1, with D perhaps matching TRBD2 (7 bases). CDR1 is MDHEN, CDR2 SYDVKM, per germline. The ends were cut back, 6 bases at V and 12 bases at J, with 36 bases in the middle. The CDR3 is 19 amino acids. CDR3 sequence reads: CASSRRGPNPGLYSGGQFF. In DNA form, the CDR3 reads TGTGCCAGCAGCCGCAGGGGTCCAAACCCGGGACTATACTCCGGGGGGCAGTTCTTC.

V usage is TRBV7-6 and J usage is TRBJ1-1; the D is unclear. V shed 2 bases and J shed 1 base, with 11 bases lying between them. The CDR3 sequence is 15 residues long. Germline V gene data show CDR1 as SGHVS and CDR2 as FNYEAQ. This CDR3 reads CASSLTAAGNTEAFF. CDR3 coding DNA: TGTGCCAGCAGCTTAACAGCCGCGGGGAACACTGAAGCTTTCTTT.

The J gene is TRBJ1-5, the V gene TRBV10-3, with a weak D call TRBD1 (6 bases). This CDR3 region has 14 residues. The germline V gene has CDR1 ENHRY and CDR2 SYGVKD. The V end lost 5 bases, the J end lost 5 bases, and 13 bases lay between the germline ends. The CDR3 bases are TGTGCCATCAGTAGGGGGGAGGGGGATCAGCCCCAGCATTTT. The encoded protein is CAISRGEGDQPQHF.

The V gene is TRBV28, the J gene TRBJ2-2; TRBD2 matches 12 bases. The ends lost 4 bases at V and 2 bases at J; junction bases unmatched: 11. Germline loops: CDR1 MDHEN, CDR2 SYDVKM. CDR3 size: 19 residues. CDR3 sequence reads: CASSSYAGLAGVNTGELFF. The DNA for the CDR3 is TGTGCCAGCAGTTCCTACGCGGGACTAGCGGGTGTAAACACCGGGGAGCTGTTTTTT. Full variable domain (outside the CDR3, taken from reference TRBV28 and TRBJ2-2): DVKVTQSSRYLVKRTGEKVFLECVQDMDHENMFWYRQDPGLGLRLIYFSYDVKMKEKGDIPEGYSVSREKKERFSLILESASTNQTSMYLCASSSYAGLAGVNTGELFFGEGSRLTVL.

The DNA of the CDR3 is TGCGCCAGCAGCCTATTTTCGACCACAGCCCCTGAAGCTTTCTTT. It codes for CASSLFSTTAPEAFF. The J gene is TRBJ1-1, the V gene TRBV4-1; D is ambiguous. Germline V gives CDR1 MGHRA, CDR2 YSYEKL. The CDR3 loop spans 15 amino acids. Trimming removed 4 bases from V and 6 bases from J, with 18 bases in between.

This sequence joins TRBV29-1 and TRBJ2-7; D ambiguous. CDR1 is SQVTM, CDR2 ANQGSEA, per germline. Deletions cut 1 base from V and 12 bases from J, with 4 bases between. The CDR3 loop spans 8 amino acids. The CDR3 reads CSVEGGYF. CDR3 DNA: TGCAGCGTTGAAGGAGGGTACTTC.

The chain links TRBV13 to TRBJ2-1; TRBD2 agrees at 12 bases. Germline V gene lookup returns CDR1 PRHDT and CDR2 FYEKMQ (reference sequence). CDR3 size: 19 residues. J was trimmed by 0 bases and V by 4 bases; bases with no gene match: 10. This CDR3 is CASSSTLLLAGGSYNEQFF. CDR3 DNA: TGTGCCAGCAGCTCGACCCTCTTACTAGCGGGAGGCTCCTACAATGAGCAGTTCTTC.

This chain links TRBV3-1 (or the pseudogene TRBV3-2) with TRBJ1-3, with D perhaps TRBD1 (6 bases). Trimming cost V 2 bases and J 4 bases, with 12 bases left between them. CDR3 size: 15 residues. The V gene's germline CDR1 is LGHDT and CDR2 YNNKEL (reference sequence). The CDR3 region has the DNA TGTGCCAGCAGCCAAAACAGGGATTCAGGAAACACCATATATTTT. This translates into CASSQNRDSGNTIYF.